A selection of T cell receptor beta chains follows, all from one sample in a study of T cells in Graves' hyperthyroidism and ophthalmopathy. MiXCR was run by TCRdb on the multiplex PCR reads, yielding one entry per CDR3 protein. Of roughly 740,000 distinct CDR3 sequences listed, around 17% are singletons. What was sequenced was blood. All receptors come from a young man with Graves' hyperthyroidism. Each CDR3 is given with its conserved first and last residue. A D gene is named only where the DNA matches it firmly. Not all rows give a size; the values are once, few, many and, for expanded clones, a class.

cdr3_length	j_call	d_call	v_call	clone_size	cdr3_aa	cdr3_nt
15	TRBJ1-2	.	TRBV4-3	.	CASSQDFLLRGGYTF	TGCGCCAGCAGCCAAGACTTCCTCCTTAGAGGGGGCTACACCTTC
16	TRBJ2-7	.	TRBV7-2	few	CASSLGAGLGLYEQYF	TGTGCCAGCAGCTTAGGGGCGGGACTGGGGCTCTACGAGCAGTACTTC
15	TRBJ2-5	.	TRBV10-3	many	CAISESSGKQETQYF	TGTGCCATCAGTGAGTCAAGCGGCAAACAAGAGACCCAGTACTTC
17	TRBJ2-5	.	TRBV4-2	.	CASSDLGRNRGPETQYF	TGTGCCAGCTCGGATCTGGGGCGAAATCGAGGGCCAGAGACCCAGTACTTC
16	TRBJ2-3	.	TRBV4-1	few	CASSLSPGAHTDTQYF	TGCGCCAGCAGCCTCTCCCCGGGAGCCCACACAGATACGCAGTATTTT
14	TRBJ2-7	.	TRBV20-1	many	CSAKGTARDYEQYF	TGCAGTGCAAAAGGGACGGCGAGAGACTACGAGCAGTACTTC
13	TRBJ2-7	.	TRBV3-1	few	CASSQALWDEQYF	TGTGCCAGCAGCCAAGCTCTGTGGGACGAGCAGTACTTC
15	TRBJ2-2	.	TRBV24-1	once	CATDAGTLEPGELFF	TGTGCCACCGACGCCGGGACACTGGAGCCCGGGGAGCTGTTTTTT
16	TRBJ1-6	TRBD1	TRBV7-3	few	CASSLLGQGAGSPLHF	TGTGCCAGCAGCTTGCTGGGACAGGGGGCAGGTTCACCCCTCCACTTT
14	TRBJ2-5	TRBD2	TRBV6-1	.	CASSEIAGGETQYF	TGTGCCAGCAGTGAAATAGCGGGAGGAGAGACCCAGTACTTC
18	TRBJ2-1	.	TRBV28	.	CASSFPGTPRKTYNEQFF	TGTGCCAGCAGTTTCCCCGGGACTCCAAGAAAGACCTACAATGAGCAGTTCTTC
14	TRBJ2-7	.	TRBV28	many	CASSLDSFTYEQYF	TGTGCCAGCAGTTTGGACAGTTTTACCTACGAGCAGTACTTC
15	TRBJ2-5	TRBD2	TRBV11-2	.	CASSVLAGGQKTQYF	TGTGCCAGCAGCGTCCTAGCGGGAGGACAGAAGACCCAGTACTTC
13	TRBJ2-7	.	TRBV2	few	CASSEALTYEQYF	TGTGCCAGCAGTGAAGCGCTGACCTACGAGCAGTACTTC
15	TRBJ2-1	.	TRBV7-7	many	CASSEGPAAYNEQFF	TGTGCCAGCAGCGAGGGACCCGCTGCCTACAATGAGCAGTTCTTC
18	TRBJ2-5	.	TRBV4-3	.	CASSQEIVAGQKQETQYF	TGCGCCAGCAGCCAAGAGATAGTAGCGGGACAGAAGCAAGAGACCCAGTACTTC
15	TRBJ2-2	.	TRBV27	.	CASSLQARGNGELFF	TGTGCCAGCAGTTTACAGGCGCGGGGAAACGGGGAGCTGTTTTTT
16	TRBJ2-7	TRBD2	TRBV12-3/TRBV12-4	many	CASSFASGSFPYEQYF	TGTGCCAGCAGTTTCGCTAGCGGGAGTTTCCCCTACGAGCAGTACTTC
19	TRBJ2-7	TRBD2	TRBV6-5	.	CASSYASPGLAGGLYEQYF	TGTGCCAGCAGTTACGCTAGCCCGGGACTAGCGGGAGGCCTTTACGAGCAGTACTTC
15	TRBJ1-5	.	TRBV28	.	CASSLIGLLNQPQHF	TGTGCCAGCAGCCTCATTGGACTGCTGAATCAGCCCCAGCATTTT
17	TRBJ2-6	TRBD1	TRBV7-9	few	CASSHRDREVGANVLTF	TGTGCCAGCAGCCACCGGGACAGGGAGGTTGGGGCCAACGTCCTGACTTTC
10	TRBJ2-3	TRBD1	TRBV29-1	many	CSVEKGAEYF	TGCAGCGTTGAAAAGGGGGCCGAGTATTTT